The present T cell receptor (beta chain) was sequenced within a study of shared clonotypes between healthy human individuals. Method: immunoSEQ multiplex PCR; TCRdb's copy keeps in-frame clones and lacks some. The repertoire includes 400,000 to 600,000 clones, around 96% of them detected once, and 0.064% sits in the top ten. With 6 bases removed from V and 7 bases from J, the gap between germline ends came to 16 bases. The CDR3 sequence is 13 residues long. Germline V gives CDR1 SNHLY, CDR2 FYNNEI. The chain employs TRBV2 and TRBJ2-7; D is tentatively TRBD1 or TRBD2 (6 bases each). Sequenced material: naive CD4+ T cells sorted from blood. Subset denoted: CD45RA+ positively selected. The clonotype was recovered from a woman aged 30 to 39 in good health. CDR3 sequence: CASRDSGGREQYF. The CDR3 DNA reads TGTGCCAGCAGGGACAGTGGGGGGAGGGAGCAGTACTTC.